The 17 T cell receptor beta chains below were found in one sample sequenced in a study of CD8 T cells in Susac syndrome. An input of roughly 0.45 to 1 ug of RNA was subjected to reverse transcription using random hexamers. TCRdb reanalysed the immunoSEQ multiplex PCR reads using MiXCR and keeps one entry per CDR3 protein. The data contain about 240,000 distinct CDR3 sequences, 96% of them seen just once; the ten biggest clones take up 0.1%. Material for sequencing was CD4+ T cells from PBMCs. These receptor sequences come from a human donor with Susac syndrome.

The V gene is TRBV28, the J gene TRBJ1-5, with D possibly matching TRBD1 (6 bases). Germline lookup yields CDR1 MDHEN and CDR2 SYDVKM. This CDR3 has 17 residues. Trimming stripped 5 bases from V and 2 bases from J, with 19 bases between. This chain's CDR3 is CASSPITGPSGNQPQHF. The CDR3 DNA is TGTGCCAGCAGTCCCATTACAGGGCCCTCAGGCAATCAGCCCCAGCATTTT.

Only one count was recorded for this clonotype. The V gene is TRBV30, the J gene TRBJ1-5, with TRBD1 matching over 7 bases. Germline CDR1 and CDR2: GTSNPN and SVGIG (reference sequence). V shed 4 bases and J 3 bases; nucleotides not matched to a gene: 3. This CDR3 region has 13 residues. The DNA for the CDR3 is TGTGCCTGGAAACAGGGGCCCAATCAGCCCCAGCATTTT. Its translation is CAWKQGPNQPQHF.

V usage is TRBV14 and J usage is TRBJ2-5, with a possible D match to TRBD2 (5 bases). The germline V and J ends were trimmed by 1 base and 2 bases, with 17 bases remaining between them. CDR3 size: 17 residues. The germline gives CDR1 SGHDN, CDR2 FVKESK. The CDR3 DNA reads as TGTGCCAGCAGCCAAGGAGCTACAAGTACGGGACAAGAGACCCAGTACTTC. Translation gives CASSQGATSTGQETQYF.

V is TRBV5-1 and J is TRBJ1-1, with TRBD1 as a possible D gene (5 bases). Germline CDR1 reads SGHRS; CDR2 reads YFSETQ. The CDR3 sequence is 14 residues long. Between the trimmed V and J ends, which lost 1 base and 2 bases, there was a span of 9 bases. Here the CDR3 DNA reads TGCGCCAGCAGCTTGTCGACAGCCAACACTGAAGCTTTCTTT. It yields the protein CASSLSTANTEAFF.

The rearrangement uses TRBV30 and TRBJ2-1, with TRBD2 identical over 9 bases. Germline V lookup: CDR1 GTSNPN, CDR2 SVGIG (reference sequence). Unmatched junction bases numbered 7, after V lost 4 bases and J lost 6 bases. CDR3 length: 14 residues. Here the CDR3 reads CAWTAGGPVNEQFF. The CDR3, as DNA: TGTGCCTGGACTGCGGGAGGGCCGGTCAATGAGCAGTTCTTC.

This clonotype was observed once. The chain has TRBV28 and TRBJ1-1, with D uncertain. The CDR3 extends over 13 amino acids. Germline CDR1 is MDHEN and CDR2 is SYDVKM. The V end lost 8 bases, the J end lost 3 bases, and 13 bases lay between the germline ends. DNA for the CDR3: TGTGCCAGCTACGTCCGCCGCGACACTGAAGCTTTCTTT. Its translation is CASYVRRDTEAFF.

This chain links TRBV27 with TRBJ2-3; 8 bases line up with TRBD2. Losses at the gene ends were 5 bases for V and 0 bases for J; bases not matched to a gene: 10. CDR1 and CDR2 (germline): MNHEY, SMNVEV (reference sequence). This CDR3 is 17 amino acids long. The CDR3 here is CASSGPTSGGSTDTQYF. CDR3 DNA sequence: TGTGCCAGCAGTGGTCCGACGAGCGGGGGAAGCACAGATACGCAGTATTTT.

The rearrangement links TRBV5-1 to TRBJ2-5; 12 nucleotides match TRBD2. The CDR3 runs 18 residues. Losses at the gene ends were 4 bases for V and 3 bases for J; bases not matched to a gene: 13. Germline CDR1 SGHRS, CDR2 YFSETQ. CDR3 coding DNA: TGCGCCAGCAGCCGTTTACTAGCGGGAGGAAGTGGCAAAGAGACCCAGTACTTC. Amino acid sequence: CASSRLLAGGSGKETQYF.

In nucleotides, the CDR3 is TGCAGTGCTAGCCAAGGACTAGCGGGAAACTACAATGAGCAGTTCTTC. Its translation is CSASQGLAGNYNEQFF. This chain links TRBV20-1 with TRBJ2-1, with 12 bases matching TRBD2. Germline V CDR1 and CDR2: DFQATT, SNEGSKA (reference sequence). The CDR3 contains 16 residues. V shed 3 bases and J 3 bases; nucleotides not matched to a gene: 6.

The V call is TRBV9, the J call TRBJ2-7; D may correspond to TRBD1 or TRBD2 (5 bases each). Germline-derived CDR1 and CDR2 are SGDLS and YYNGEE. This CDR3 contains 16 residues. Trimming cost V 4 bases and J 0 bases, with 17 bases left between them. The CDR3 nucleotides read TGTGCCAGCAGCCCCCAGGGACGTGCGAGCTCCTACGAGCAGTACTTC. It yields the protein CASSPQGRASSYEQYF.

The chain carries TRBV12-3 or TRBV12-4 and TRBJ1-5, with a weak D call TRBD1 (6 bases). CDR3 size: 16 residues. V was shortened by 2 bases and J by 5 bases, with 16 bases between the two germline ends. The CDR3 sequence: CASSLIGRGWDQPQHF. The DNA for the CDR3 is TGTGCCAGCAGTTTAATAGGCAGGGGTTGGGATCAGCCCCAGCATTTT.

For this clonotype: The junction shows a germline mismatch at one end, possibly a read error. The chain links TRBV28 to TRBJ1-1; no definite D call. From germline, CDR1 is MDHEN and CDR2 SYDVKM. This CDR3 contains 12 residues. The CDR3: CASMVRETEAFF. The CDR3 DNA follows: TGTGCCAGCATGGTCCGGGAGACTGAAGCCTTCTTT.

The genes are TRBV2 and TRBJ2-7, with D perhaps matching TRBD1 (5 bases). Trimming stripped 5 bases from V and 2 bases from J, with 13 bases between. Germline CDR1 and CDR2: SNHLY and FYNNEI. The CDR3 has 14 residues. CDR3 loop: CASSLLLGPYEQYF. Here the CDR3 DNA reads TGTGCCAGCAGTCTTCTGTTGGGGCCCTACGAGCAGTACTTC.

J is TRBJ1-2 and V is TRBV6-5; 9 bases are shared with TRBD1. V shed 0 bases and J 4 bases; nucleotides not matched to a gene: 6. CDR3 size: 16 residues. In germline, CDR1 is MNHEY, CDR2 SVGAGI. The CDR3 reads CASSYSNPDRGYGYTF. CDR3 DNA: TGTGCCAGCAGTTACTCGAATCCGGACAGGGGCTATGGCTACACCTTC.

The rearrangement uses TRBV2 and TRBJ1-5; no reliable D call. Trimming left V 10 bases short and J 4 bases short, with 14 bases between. Germline V gene lookup returns CDR1 SNHLY and CDR2 FYNNEI. The CDR3 loop spans 13 amino acids. CDR3 nucleotide sequence: TGTGCCAACGCGCAAGATGGGAATCAGCCCCAGCATTTT. Translation: CANAQDGNQPQHF.

The V call is TRBV10-3, the J call TRBJ1-2, with no clear D. CDR3 size: 12 residues. V was clipped by 6 bases and J by 8 bases, with 13 bases between them. Per germline, CDR1 ENHRY and CDR2 SYGVKD. The CDR3 region has the DNA TGTGCCATCAGGTTCGGGGAGGAAGGCTACACCTTC. This sequence encodes CAIRFGEEGYTF.

The chain is built from TRBV7-3 and TRBJ1-2; possibly TRBD1 for D (6 bases). Trimming cost V 5 bases and J 5 bases, with 12 bases left between them. CDR3 length equals 13 residues. CDR1 and CDR2 (germline): SGHTA, FQGTGA. CDR3 in amino acids: CASSPRGRYGYTF. The DNA of the CDR3 is TGTGCCAGCAGCCCCCGGGGGCGATATGGCTACACCTTC.